This TCR beta chain comes out of a study of blood T cell repertoires in COVID-19. In the study overall: Acute-phase and convalescent COVID-19 samples originated in the United States, Italy and Spain.

Only in-frame clones appear in the TCRdb table, and some are missing; sequencing was by immunoSEQ multiplex PCR. The data show roughly 250,000 clones, roughly 88% seen once. The count of this clone is one. CDR3 length equals 16 residues. The germline CDR1 and CDR2 sequences are SEHNR and FQNEAQ (reference sequence). After removal of 5 bases from V and 4 bases from J, the junction contained 13 bases not matched to a gene. This TCR was sampled from a woman aged 50 to 65 who had recovered from COVID-19. This chain links TRBV7-9 with TRBJ1-1; 7 nucleotides agree with TRBD1. The sample comprised PBMCs or T cells enriched from blood (not recorded which). The CDR3 here is CASSPKTGPRSTEAFF. As DNA, the CDR3 is TGTGCCAGCAGCCCTAAGACAGGGCCCCGTTCCACTGAAGCTTTCTTT.